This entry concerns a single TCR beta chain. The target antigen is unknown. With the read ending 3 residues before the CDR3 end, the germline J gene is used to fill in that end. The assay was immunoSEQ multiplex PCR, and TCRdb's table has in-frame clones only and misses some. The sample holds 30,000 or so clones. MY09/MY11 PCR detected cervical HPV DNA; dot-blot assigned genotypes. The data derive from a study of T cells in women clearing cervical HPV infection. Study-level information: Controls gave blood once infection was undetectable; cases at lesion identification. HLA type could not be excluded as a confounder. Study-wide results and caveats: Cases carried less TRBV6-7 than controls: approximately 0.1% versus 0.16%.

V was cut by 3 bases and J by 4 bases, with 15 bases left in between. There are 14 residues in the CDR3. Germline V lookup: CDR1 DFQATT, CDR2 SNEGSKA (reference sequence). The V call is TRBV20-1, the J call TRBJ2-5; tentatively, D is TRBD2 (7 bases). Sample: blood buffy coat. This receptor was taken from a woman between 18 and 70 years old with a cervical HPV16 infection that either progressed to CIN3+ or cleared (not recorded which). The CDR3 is CSASRGGAGETQYF. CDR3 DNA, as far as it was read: TGCAGTGCTAGCAGAGGGGGGGCGGGAGAGACC.